Presented here are 2 T cell receptor beta chains from one specimen sequenced in a study of cytomegalovirus exposure and HLA in healthy donors listed by TCRdb under 2017. Library generation was performed with the immunoSEQ multiplex PCR assay. A mixture of 60 forward primers for TCR Vbeta segments and 13 reverse primers for TCR Jbeta segments was used in the multiplex PCR. TCRdb provides this immuneACCESS table in a form limited to in-frame rearrangements. Some clones are lacking; in checked studies, under half of them reflect an unresolved V gene, and why the rest are absent is not known. The sample records over 150,000 clones, roughly 79% of which are singletons. The ten largest clones represent over 2.5% of the sample. Sequencing input: PBMCs. The receptors derive from a man aged 18 to 29 in good health and CMV-seronegative.

The chain couples TRBV28 to TRBJ1-1; 7 bases fit TRBD1. CDR1 is MDHEN, CDR2 SYDVKM, per germline. The trim removed 2 bases at V and 0 bases at J, leaving 3 bases unmatched. CDR3 length: 15 amino acids. The CDR3 region has the DNA TGTGCCAGCAGTTTACAGGGGGTCGTGAACACTGAAGCTTTCTTT. As protein: CASSLQGVVNTEAFF.

V and J are TRBV5-4 and TRBJ2-3; TRBD1 might be the D (5 bases). The V gene lost 4 bases and the J gene lost 6 bases, with 9 bases spanning the gap. The germline V gene encodes CDR1 SGHNT and CDR2 YYREEE (reference sequence). This CDR3 has 12 amino acids. CDR3 bases: TGTGCCAGCAGCGCGGACATTGATACGCAGTATTTT. Its protein product is CASSADIDTQYF.